The clone carrying this TCR beta chain appeared many times. As yet, its antigen is unknown. The data originate from a study of T-cell memory formation after mild COVID-19. TCRdb processed the 5' RACE reads anew with MiXCR; each CDR3 protein has one entry. The sample lists 350,000 to 500,000 distinct CDR3 sequences; around a quarter were seen once. The CDR3 runs to 13 residues. Germline values: CDR1 SGHRS, CDR2 YFSETQ. V was cut by 0 bases and J by 4 bases, with 8 bases left in between. Findings and caveats of the study: Pre-infection memory held some responding clones, suggesting pre-existing cross-reactive T cells responded. CD4+ bias marked clones expanding day 15 to 37, unlike balanced contracting clones. Researchers could not confirm that second-wave clones peaking on day 37 targeted SARS-CoV-2.

The chain links TRBV5-1 to TRBJ2-7; D ambiguous. Sequencing was performed on PBMCs or a T cell subset sorted from them (not recorded which). The TCR comes from an adult woman who had mild COVID-19 (a few samples of this study predate the infection). Cell type and time point are not known. The CDR3 DNA sequence: TGCGCCAGCAGCTTGGGTTCGGCGTACGAGCAGTACTTC. Translating it yields CASSLGSAYEQYF.